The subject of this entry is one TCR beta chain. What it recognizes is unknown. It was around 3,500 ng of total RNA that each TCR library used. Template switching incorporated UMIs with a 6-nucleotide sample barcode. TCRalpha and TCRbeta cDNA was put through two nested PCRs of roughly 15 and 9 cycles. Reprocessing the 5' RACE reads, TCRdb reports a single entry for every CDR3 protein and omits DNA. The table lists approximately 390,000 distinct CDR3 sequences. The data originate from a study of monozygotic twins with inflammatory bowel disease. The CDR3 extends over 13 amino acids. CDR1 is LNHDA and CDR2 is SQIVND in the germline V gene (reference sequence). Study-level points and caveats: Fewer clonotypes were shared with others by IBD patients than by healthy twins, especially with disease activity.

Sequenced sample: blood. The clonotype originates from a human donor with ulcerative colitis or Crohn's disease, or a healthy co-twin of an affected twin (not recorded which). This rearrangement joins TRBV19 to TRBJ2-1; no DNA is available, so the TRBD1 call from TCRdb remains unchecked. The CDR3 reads CASSPSGVGEQFF.